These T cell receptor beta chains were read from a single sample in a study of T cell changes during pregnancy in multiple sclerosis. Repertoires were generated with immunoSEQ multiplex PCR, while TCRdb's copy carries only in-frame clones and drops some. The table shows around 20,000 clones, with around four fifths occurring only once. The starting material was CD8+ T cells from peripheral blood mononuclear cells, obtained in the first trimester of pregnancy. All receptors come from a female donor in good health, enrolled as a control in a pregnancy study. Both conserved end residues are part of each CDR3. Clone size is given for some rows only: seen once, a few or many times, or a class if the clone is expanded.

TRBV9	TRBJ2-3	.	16	CASSVKREEPHHTQYF
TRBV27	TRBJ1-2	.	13	CASSYRGSYGYTF
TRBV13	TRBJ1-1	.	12	CASSPGTGAAFF
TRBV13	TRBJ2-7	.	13	CASSPALFSEQYF
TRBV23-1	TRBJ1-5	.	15	CASSPEEDCNQPQHF
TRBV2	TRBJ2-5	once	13	CASKRGGNKTQYF
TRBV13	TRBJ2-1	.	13	CASSLVSYNEQFF
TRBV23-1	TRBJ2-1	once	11	CANRGAGGTFF
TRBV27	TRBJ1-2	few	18	CASRRGGDRGPGGYGYTF
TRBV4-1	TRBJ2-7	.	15	CASSPRSGGGYEQYF
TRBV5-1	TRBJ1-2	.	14	CASSWGDRGYGYTF
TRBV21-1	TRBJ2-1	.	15	CASSNPPGLDNEQFF
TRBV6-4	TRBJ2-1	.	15	CASSDSSGSLDEQFF
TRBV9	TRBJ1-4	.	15	CASSPNGLGNEKLFF
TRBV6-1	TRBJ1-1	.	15	CATSTSGTGGAAAFF
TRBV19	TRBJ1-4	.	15	CASSVKGQTNEKLFF
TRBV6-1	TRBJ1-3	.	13	CASDGQRGNTIYF
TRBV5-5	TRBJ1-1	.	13	CASSWNTDTEAFF
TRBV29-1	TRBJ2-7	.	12	CSAEGQAGEQYF
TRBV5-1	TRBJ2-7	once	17	CASSLETSGRSSYEQYF
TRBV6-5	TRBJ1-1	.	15	CASSYLQGGRTEAFF
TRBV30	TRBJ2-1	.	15	CAWTKLAGSYNEQFF
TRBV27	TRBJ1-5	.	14	CASSLSRGNQPQHF
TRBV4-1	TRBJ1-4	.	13	CASSQGRFEKLFF
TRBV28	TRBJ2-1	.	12	CASSLGVNEQFF
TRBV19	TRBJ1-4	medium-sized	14	CASSIGQGHEKLFF
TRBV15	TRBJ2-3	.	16	CATSLDQGLAFDTQYF
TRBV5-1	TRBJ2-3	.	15	CASRAGQGSTDTQYF
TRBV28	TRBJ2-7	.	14	CASSFGGGSYEQYF
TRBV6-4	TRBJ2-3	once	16	CASSDSRGAHTDTQYF
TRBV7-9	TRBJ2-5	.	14	CASSGGLAVETQYF
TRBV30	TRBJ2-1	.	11	CAWRELNEQFF
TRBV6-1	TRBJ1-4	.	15	CASSEGGTGVEKLFF
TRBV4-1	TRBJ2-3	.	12	CASTGGTDTQYF
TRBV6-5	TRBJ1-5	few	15	CASSGSPEGNQPQHF
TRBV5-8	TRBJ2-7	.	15	CASSYAGTGLYEQYF
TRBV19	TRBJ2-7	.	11	CASGGSYEQYF
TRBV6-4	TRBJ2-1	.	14	CASSEDSSYNEQFF
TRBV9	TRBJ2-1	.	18	CASSVEGGGVGSYNEQFF
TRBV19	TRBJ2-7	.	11	CASSISDEQYF
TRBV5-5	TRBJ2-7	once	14	CASSIIQGSYEQYF